The rows below give T cell receptor beta chains drawn from one sample of a study of cytomegalovirus exposure and HLA in healthy donors. Measured with immunoSEQ multiplex PCR; TCRdb has only the in-frame clones, and not every one. The sample lists about 110,000 clones; about 92% were seen once. The source material was PBMCs. These receptors came from a woman between 18 and 29 years old in good health and CMV-seronegative. The CDR3 runs from the conserved cysteine through the conserved F or W. A D gene is named only where the DNA matches it firmly. Size tells how often a clone was seen (once, few, many) or the class of an expanded clone, and some rows leave it out.

TRBJ1-1 - TRBV30 - CAWSALEADSTEAFF TGTGCCTGGAGCGCTTTGGAGGCTGATTCCACTGAAGCTTTCTTT
TRBJ2-2 once TRBV30 - CAWATLPLNTGELFF TGTGCCTGGGCGACTCTACCATTGAACACCGGGGAGCTGTTTTTT
TRBJ2-2 - TRBV2 TRBD2 CASRKGEGRTGELFF TGTGCCAGCAGAAAAGGGGAGGGAAGGACCGGGGAGCTGTTTTTT
TRBJ1-5 - TRBV27 - CASSPEGVGNQPQHF TGTGCCAGCAGCCCAGAGGGGGTGGGAAATCAGCCCCAGCATTTT
TRBJ1-2 - TRBV5-6 TRBD1 CASSGTGDANYGYTF TGTGCCAGCAGCGGGACAGGGGATGCGAACTATGGCTACACCTTC
TRBJ2-3 - TRBV5-1 TRBD2 CASSLSLSGGPPDTQYF TGCGCCAGCAGCTTATCCCTCAGCGGGGGGCCCCCAGATACGCAGTATTTT
TRBJ1-5 - TRBV19 - CASSMVMGDQPQHF TGTGCCAGTAGTATGGTAATGGGAGATCAGCCCCAGCATTTT
TRBJ1-6 - TRBV5-1 - CASSLIGGENSPLHF TGCGCCAGCAGCTTGATAGGGGGGGAAAATTCACCCCTCCACTTT
TRBJ1-2 - TRBV28 TRBD1 CASSLEDRGSGYTF TGTGCCAGCAGCCTGGAGGACAGGGGGTCCGGCTACACCTTC
TRBJ2-5 - TRBV27 TRBD2 CASSSTWGGLETQYF TGTGCCAGCAGTTCCACTTGGGGGGGGTTGGAGACCCAGTACTTC
TRBJ1-6 - TRBV7-2 - CASRNSGVSPLHF TGTGCCAGCAGAAACAGCGGGGTTTCACCCCTCCACTTT
TRBJ2-5 - TRBV4-3 TRBD2 CASSQGTSGYQETQYF TGCGCCAGCAGCCAAGGGACTAGCGGGTACCAAGAGACCCAGTACTTC
TRBJ1-2 - TRBV20-1 - CSARGQLGYTF TGCAGTGCTAGAGGACAGCTTGGCTACACCTTC
TRBJ2-3 - TRBV9 - CASSVVGAEITDTQYF TGTGCCAGCAGCGTAGTGGGGGCGGAAATAACAGATACGCAGTATTTT
TRBJ2-2 - TRBV6-1 TRBD1 CASSEVAGGRTGELFF TGTGCCAGCAGTGAAGTCGCAGGGGGCAGGACCGGGGAGCTGTTTTTT
TRBJ2-1 - TRBV7-2 TRBD2 CASSFESGTPNNEQFF TGTGCCAGCAGCTTCGAAAGCGGGACCCCAAACAATGAGCAGTTCTTC
TRBJ2-6 - TRBV6-5 - CASSYNGASGANVLTF TGTGCCAGCAGTTATAACGGAGCCTCTGGGGCCAACGTCCTGACTTTC
TRBJ2-1 - TRBV7-3 TRBD2 CASSLELAGGLEQFF TGTGCCAGCAGCCTTGAACTAGCGGGGGGGCTCGAGCAGTTCTTC
TRBJ1-1 - TRBV2 - CASSEGENTEAFF TGTGCCAGCAGTGAGGGCGAGAACACTGAAGCTTTCTTT
TRBJ2-2 - TRBV5-1 - CASSLAQVAGELFF TGCGCCAGCAGCTTGGCTCAGGTGGCCGGGGAGCTGTTTTTT
TRBJ1-2 - TRBV7-2 - CASSLETGSDGYTF TGTGCCAGCAGCTTAGAGACAGGTTCGGACGGCTACACCTTC
TRBJ1-5 - TRBV28 TRBD1 CASSPDREYQPQHF TGTGCCAGCAGTCCGGACAGGGAGTATCAGCCCCAGCATTTT
TRBJ2-5 - TRBV5-4 - CASSARGTGETQYF TGTGCCAGCAGCGCCAGGGGAACGGGAGAGACCCAGTACTTC
TRBJ1-3 - TRBV18 TRBD1 CASSTTGQASGNTIYF TGTGCCAGCTCAACTACGGGACAGGCCTCTGGAAACACCATATATTTT
TRBJ1-1 - TRBV5-4 TRBD1 CASSSIRGQGVAEAFF TGTGCCAGCAGCTCTATACGAGGACAGGGAGTCGCTGAAGCTTTCTTT
TRBJ2-5 - TRBV27 TRBD2 CASSPTGTSGGETQYF TGTGCCAGCAGTCCCACCGGGACTAGCGGGGGTGAGACCCAGTACTTC
TRBJ1-5 - TRBV11-2 TRBD1 CASSTTGGEGNQPQHF TGTGCCAGCAGCACGACAGGGGGCGAGGGCAATCAGCCCCAGCATTTT
TRBJ2-7 - TRBV7-9 TRBD1 CASSTGTGGYEQYF TGTGCCAGCAGCACAGGGACAGGGGGTTACGAGCAGTACTTC
TRBJ1-1 - TRBV27 - CATYTGGTEAFF TGTGCCACCTACACGGGAGGCACTGAAGCTTTCTTT
TRBJ2-7 - TRBV10-1 - CASRILERGYEQYF TGCGCCAGCAGGATCCTTGAAAGGGGATACGAGCAGTACTTC
TRBJ2-2 - TRBV5-1 TRBD2 CASGFLAGNTGELFF TGCGCCAGCGGTTTTCTAGCGGGAAACACCGGGGAGCTGTTTTTT
TRBJ2-2 few TRBV7-7 - CASSLEGHPVTGELFF TGTGCTAGCAGCTTAGAGGGACACCCCGTCACCGGGGAGCTGTTTTTT
TRBJ2-7 - TRBV5-6 TRBD1 CASSSTGIDEQYF TGTGCCAGCAGCTCGACAGGGATCGACGAGCAGTACTTC
TRBJ2-1 once TRBV7-3 TRBD2 CASSHASGTNDEQFF TGTGCCAGCAGCCACGCTAGCGGGACTAACGATGAGCAGTTCTTC
TRBJ1-5 - TRBV6-6 TRBD1 CASSYPGQGAGQPQHF TGTGCCAGCAGTTACCCGGGACAGGGGGCGGGACAGCCCCAGCATTTT
TRBJ1-5 - TRBV4-2 - CASSQDHDGGYSNQPQHF TGTGCCAGCAGCCAAGATCACGACGGGGGGTATAGCAATCAGCCCCAGCATTTT
TRBJ2-7 - TRBV28 TRBD1 CASSSDRVPYEQYF TGTGCCAGCAGTTCGGACAGGGTCCCCTACGAGCAGTACTTC
TRBJ1-2 - TRBV23-1 TRBD1 CASSQSRGQHNNYGYTF TGCGCCAGCAGTCAATCGAGGGGACAGCATAATAACTATGGCTACACCTTC
TRBJ2-1 - TRBV5-4 - CASSYANNEQFF TGTGCCAGCAGTTATGCTAACAATGAGCAGTTCTTC
TRBJ1-3 - TRBV27 TRBD1 CASRSFGTGSGNTIYF TGTGCCAGCAGAAGCTTCGGGACAGGGTCTGGAAACACCATATATTTT
TRBJ2-7 - TRBV5-1 - CASSITGTNSYEQYF TGCGCCAGCAGCATTACCGGGACAAATTCCTACGAGCAGTACTTC
TRBJ1-1 - TRBV5-1 - CASKEGRSDTEAFF TGCGCCAGCAAGGAGGGACGTAGTGACACTGAAGCTTTCTTT
TRBJ1-2 - TRBV9 TRBD1 CASRDSPQGDYGYTF TGTGCCAGCAGAGACAGCCCACAGGGGGACTATGGCTACACCTTC
TRBJ1-4 once TRBV7-2 - CASSLFRQAGEKLFF TGTGCCAGCAGCTTATTTCGACAGGCGGGTGAAAAACTGTTTTTT
TRBJ2-1 - TRBV9 TRBD1 CASSPSLDRAHEQFF TGTGCCAGCAGCCCCAGCCTAGACAGGGCCCATGAGCAGTTCTTC
TRBJ1-3 - TRBV5-1 - CASSAQVSSGNTIYF TGCGCCAGCAGCGCCCAGGTTAGCTCTGGAAACACCATATATTTT
TRBJ2-7 - TRBV5-1 - CASSLEAVAEQYF TGCGCCAGCAGCTTGGAGGCGGTCGCCGAGCAGTACTTC
TRBJ1-5 - TRBV18 TRBD1 CASSPAGGDQPQHF TGTGCCAGCTCACCAGCAGGGGGCGATCAGCCCCAGCATTTT
TRBJ1-5 - TRBV5-1 - CASSLSTGVNQPQHF TGCGCCAGCAGCTTGTCAACCGGGGTCAATCAGCCCCAGCATTTT
TRBJ1-2 - TRBV18 TRBD1 CASSPGTADNYGYTF TGTGCCAGCTCACCCGGGACAGCTGATAACTATGGCTACACCTTC
TRBJ1-2 once TRBV7-9 - CASSFGEIVGYTF TGTGCCAGCAGCTTCGGGGAAATTGTAGGCTACACCTTC
TRBJ2-1 - TRBV15 TRBD2 CATSREKRGNEQFF TGTGCCACCAGCAGAGAAAAGCGGGGCAATGAGCAGTTCTTC
TRBJ2-7 - TRBV28 - CASTPYGNKGAYEQYF TGTGCCAGCACCCCCTACGGCAACAAAGGGGCCTACGAGCAGTACTTC